The 12 T cell receptor beta chains listed next were all sequenced from one sample in a study of identical twins. TCRdb reanalysed the 5' RACE reads using MiXCR and keeps one entry per CDR3 protein. The data hold around 530,000 distinct CDR3 sequences, with over 12% observed a single time. This sample was also put to use in a study of yellow fever vaccine responses in identical twins.

The sample was CD4+ T cells sorted from blood. These receptor sequences come from a woman under 30 in good health.

This clonotype has more than one count but fewer than ten. The V call is TRBV5-6, the J call TRBJ2-1; D is perhaps TRBD1 (7 bases). The germline V gene encodes CDR1 SGHDT and CDR2 YYEEEE. Trimming pared 3 bases from V and 4 bases from J, leaving 14 bases between. The CDR3 covers 15 residues. The DNA of the CDR3 is TGTGCCAGCAGCTCCGCAGGGGGGACGTACAATGAGCAGTTCTTC. Translating gives CASSSAGGTYNEQFF.

In this sample, this clonotype turned up once. V and J are TRBV20-1 and TRBJ1-4; D may be TRBD1 (5 bases). The germline gives CDR1 DFQATT, CDR2 SNEGSKA (reference sequence). The V gene lost 0 bases and the J gene lost 5 bases, with 13 bases spanning the gap. The CDR3 runs to 15 residues. The chain's CDR3 is CSAREKAGWNEKLFF. CDR3 DNA sequence: TGCAGTGCTAGAGAGAAGGCAGGGTGGAATGAAAAACTGTTTTTT.

The chain joins TRBV6-5 to TRBJ2-7, with TRBD1 identical over 10 bases. The length of the CDR3 is 12 residues. Germline CDR1 MNHEY, CDR2 SVGAGI. The junction had 1 base not matched to a gene; V was cut back by 5 bases and J by 6 bases. This chain's CDR3 is CASSRTGGEQYV. The CDR3 DNA reads as TGTGCCAGCAGTAGGACAGGGGGCGAGCAGTACGTC.

This sequence joins TRBV9 and TRBJ2-5; D unclear. The V and J ends lost 2 bases and 1 base respectively, with 12 bases between them. Germline CDR1 SGDLS, CDR2 YYNGEE. The CDR3 length is 15 residues. CDR3 region: CASSVGNVVQETQYF. The DNA for the CDR3 is TGTGCCAGCAGCGTCGGAAACGTCGTCCAAGAGACCCAGTACTTC.

V gene TRBV6-5 combines with J gene TRBJ2-1; maybe TRBD2 (6 bases). CDR3 length: 15 residues. With 2 bases removed from V and 3 bases from J, the gap between germline ends came to 11 bases. Germline V gene sequence: CDR1 MNHEY, CDR2 SVGAGI. CDR3 DNA sequence: TGTGCCAGCAGTTACACGGGAGCGATCTACAATGAGCAGTTCTTC. This gives the protein CASSYTGAIYNEQFF.

Only one count was recorded for this clonotype. The chain is built from TRBV19 and TRBJ2-6, with TRBD1 matching over 7 bases. This CDR3 is 15 amino acids long. Germline CDR1 and CDR2: LNHDA and SQIVND (reference sequence). V lost 8 bases to trimming and J lost 0 bases; unmatched junction nucleotides: 4. CDR3 bases: TGTGCCAGTCGGACAGGAGCCTCTGGGGCCAACGTCCTGACTTTC. Translation gives CASRTGASGANVLTF.

This clonotype occurred a few times. This chain uses TRBV7-8 with TRBJ2-7, with a possible D match to TRBD2 (6 bases). Trimming took 6 bases from V and 8 from J, leaving 17 bases between them. The CDR3 is 13 amino acids. Looked up from germline, CDR1 is SGHVS and CDR2 is FQNEAQ. This CDR3 reads CASRAGPLEQQYF. The CDR3 coding sequence is TGTGCCAGCAGGGCGGGACCCCTTGAGCAGCAGTACTTC. The whole variable domain, filled in from reference TRBV7-8 and TRBJ2-7, reads GAGVSQSPRYKVAKRGQDVALRCDPISGHVSLFWYQQALGQGPEFLTYFQNEAQLDKSGLPSDRFFAERPEGSVSTLKIQRTQQEDSAVYLCASRAGPLEQQYFGPGTRLTVT.

CDR3 bases: TGTGCCAGCAGTCCCGTTGACTTCTTTGGGACTGAAGCTTTCTTT. Its protein is CASSPVDFFGTEAFF. The chain combines TRBV27 with TRBJ1-1; no reliable D call. The germline V and J ends were trimmed by 5 bases and 5 bases, with 18 bases remaining between them. The CDR3 sequence is 15 residues long. Germline V CDR1 and CDR2: MNHEY, SMNVEV (reference sequence).

This clonotype has just a few counts. This sequence joins TRBV28 and TRBJ1-1; maybe TRBD1 (6 bases). Germline values: CDR1 MDHEN, CDR2 SYDVKM. V was cut by 2 bases and J by 8 bases, with 9 bases left in between. This CDR3 comprises 12 residues. The CDR3 nucleotides are TGTGCCAGCAGTTTAGGGACACCCGAAGCTTTCTTT. Its protein product is CASSLGTPEAFF.

This sequence joins TRBV29-1 and TRBJ2-5, with a weak D call TRBD1 (6 bases). The CDR3 is made up of 12 amino acids. The germline V and J ends were trimmed by 4 bases and 5 bases, with 11 bases remaining between them. In germline, CDR1 is SQVTM, CDR2 ANQGSEA. In DNA, the CDR3 is TGCAGCGTTGTGAGGGGGTTGGAGACCCAGTACTTC. Protein sequence: CSVVRGLETQYF.

There are a few counts of this clonotype. The V gene is TRBV5-4, the J gene TRBJ2-2; D remains ambiguous. The germline gives CDR1 SGHNT, CDR2 YYREEE (reference sequence). V lost 3 bases, J lost 5 bases, and 11 bases lay in between. The CDR3 sequence is 14 residues long. The CDR3: CASSSPRGTGELFF. CDR3 coding DNA: TGTGCCAGCAGCTCACCCCGAGGAACCGGGGAGCTGTTTTTT. Supplemented by reference TRBV5-4 and TRBJ2-2, the full variable domain reads ETGVTQSPTHLIKTRGQQVTLRCSSQSGHNTVSWYQQALGQGPQFIFQYYREEENGRGNFPPRFSGLQFPNYSSELNVNALELDDSALYLCASSSPRGTGELFFGEGSRLTVL.

The chain uses TRBV20-1 and TRBJ1-1, with 8 nucleotides matching TRBD1. The V gene's germline CDR1 is DFQATT and CDR2 SNEGSKA (reference sequence). The CDR3 sequence is 12 residues long. The J segment lost 7 bases and the V segment lost 3 bases, leaving 4 bases of the junction unmatched. The CDR3 DNA sequence: TGCAGTGCTAGCCAGGGGGCGAGTGAAGCTTTCTTT. Its translation: CSASQGASEAFF.